The 18 T cell receptor beta chains below come from one sample, sequenced in a study of T cell repertoires in cytomegalovirus infection. No antigens are known for them. TCRdb passed the reads through MiXCR, listing each CDR3 protein once. Here the sample spans some 500,000 distinct CDR3 sequences, 40% being singletons. This material consisted of cultured PBMCs, taken from culture after CMV antigen stimulation. These receptors all come from a human donor in good health (CMV status not recorded). Some clones in this sample may be carry-over from other donors' samples.

This chain uses TRBV7-2 with TRBJ2-5, with D possibly matching TRBD2 (6 bases). Germline V lookup: CDR1 SGHTA, CDR2 FQGNSA. There are 14 residues in the CDR3. With 2 bases removed from V and 7 bases from J, the gap between germline ends came to 14 bases. CDR3 amino acids: CASSLSSVDGTQYF. Here the CDR3 DNA reads TGTGCCAGCAGCTTATCTAGCGTTGATGGGACCCAGTACTTC.

Concerning this clonotype itself: The junction differs from germline at one of its ends, possibly a read error. The V gene is TRBV7-3, the J gene TRBJ2-5; no clear D gene. The CDR3 sequence is 14 residues long. The germline V gene encodes CDR1 SGHTA and CDR2 FQGTGA. The CDR3 protein is CASSHFTTQETRYF. CDR3 coding DNA: TGTGCCAGCAGCCACTTCACTACACAAGAGACCCGGTACTTC.

This rearrangement joins TRBV2 to TRBJ1-1, with D maybe TRBD1 (5 bases). V lost 2 bases to trimming and J lost 0 bases, with 13 bases between them. The CDR3 has 16 amino acids. Germline-derived CDR1 and CDR2 are SNHLY and FYNNEI. The CDR3 DNA reads as TGTGCCAGCAGTGAACAGGGACCTTTCATGAACACTGAAGCTTTCTTT. It codes for CASSEQGPFMNTEAFF.

A few counts support this clonotype. This chain links TRBV7-8 with TRBJ2-7, with D hard to call. V lost 1 base, J lost 4 bases, and 8 bases lay in between. The CDR3 loop spans 13 amino acids. Germline CDR1 and CDR2: SGHVS and FQNEAQ. Written as DNA, the CDR3 is TGTGCCAGCAGCTTAGGGGATAAATACGAGCAGTACTTC. As protein: CASSLGDKYEQYF.

The chain employs TRBV28 and TRBJ1-1, with a weak D call TRBD1 (5 bases). From germline, CDR1 is MDHEN and CDR2 SYDVKM. Trimming left V 5 bases short and J 3 bases short, with 19 bases between. The CDR3 runs 16 residues. The CDR3 protein is CASSLPLQGSYTEAFF. Written as DNA, the CDR3 is TGTGCCAGCAGTCTCCCCTTGCAGGGTAGTTACACTGAAGCTTTCTTT.

There are a few counts of this clonotype. This chain links TRBV7-6 with TRBJ2-2; no clear D gene. Germline V CDR1 and CDR2: SGHVS, FNYEAQ. The CDR3 consists of 14 residues. Trimming took 5 bases from V and 6 from J, leaving 13 bases between them. CDR3 sequence: CASSETTPAGELFF. The CDR3, as DNA: TGTGCCAGCAGCGAAACCACACCAGCCGGGGAGCTGTTTTTT.

This clonotype was detected many times. This chain links TRBV7-6 with TRBJ2-7, with 9 positions matching TRBD2. The germline V gene encodes CDR1 SGHVS and CDR2 FNYEAQ. The J segment lost 2 bases and the V segment lost 2 bases, leaving 4 bases of the junction unmatched. The CDR3 has 15 amino acids. The CDR3 nucleotides are TGTGCCAGCAGCTTAAGGCTAGCGGGGCCCTACGAGCAGTACTTC. As protein: CASSLRLAGPYEQYF.

The rearrangement joins TRBV12-3 or TRBV12-4 to TRBJ1-1; TRBD1 matches 8 bases. This CDR3 has 14 amino acids. After removal of 5 bases from V and 4 bases from J, the junction contained 6 bases not matched to a gene. The CDR3 reads CASSDGQGGTEAFF. Here the CDR3 DNA reads TGTGCCAGCAGTGACGGACAGGGAGGCACTGAAGCTTTCTTT.

This clonotype was observed a handful of times. The V call is TRBV4-1, the J call TRBJ2-1, with D possibly matching TRBD1 (6 bases). V lost 4 bases to trimming and J lost 0 bases, with 22 bases between them. From germline, CDR1 is MGHRA and CDR2 YSYEKL. There are 19 residues in the CDR3. The CDR3 spells CASSLSGVPNRRSYNEQFF. CDR3 bases: TGCGCCAGCAGCCTATCAGGGGTCCCGAATAGGCGCTCCTACAATGAGCAGTTCTTC.

The chain joins TRBV5-6 to TRBJ2-3; TRBD2 is a possible D gene (5 bases). CDR3 size: 16 residues. Germline V gene data show CDR1 as SGHDT and CDR2 as YYEEEE. V gave up 1 base and J gave up 2 bases, with 14 bases separating them. For the CDR3, the DNA is TGTGCCAGCAGCTTGAGTCCCCGGGGAAACACAGATACGCAGTATTTT. Its protein is CASSLSPRGNTDTQYF.

This chain uses TRBV14 with TRBJ1-2, with TRBD1 as a possible D gene (6 bases). The V gene's germline CDR1 is SGHDN and CDR2 FVKESK. The CDR3 spans 15 residues. V was pared by 2 bases and J by 5 bases, with 15 bases between. The CDR3 is CASSQPGQTFYGYTF. The CDR3 DNA is TGTGCCAGCAGCCAACCCGGACAGACCTTTTATGGCTACACCTTC.

This clonotype is a singleton in its sample. The CDR3 DNA sequence: TGTGCCAGCAGCTCCTTGGGGGCAGGTGGCTACACCTTC. As protein: CASSSLGAGGYTF. The V call is TRBV7-9, the J call TRBJ1-2; a weak D match, TRBD1 (6 bases). Germline-derived CDR1 and CDR2 are SEHNR and FQNEAQ (reference sequence). The CDR3 extends over 13 amino acids. The V end was cut by 4 bases, the J end by 7 bases, with 13 bases between.

V and J are TRBV7-2 and TRBJ1-5; a possible D gene is TRBD1 (5 bases). Germline CDR1 reads SGHTA; CDR2 reads FQGNSA. Trimming removed 5 bases at V and 3 bases at J, with 17 bases between. The CDR3 length is 16 residues. In DNA form, the CDR3 reads TGTGCCAGCAGCCTCAGGTATCAGGGAAACAATCAGCCCCAGCATTTT. Encoded protein: CASSLRYQGNNQPQHF. Drawing the rest from reference TRBV7-2 and TRBJ1-5, the complete variable domain is GAGVSQSPSNKVTEKGKDVELRCDPISGHTALYWYRQSLGQGLEFLIYFQGNSAPDKSGLPSDRFSAERTGGSVSTLTIQRTQQEDSAVYLCASSLRYQGNNQPQHFGDGTRLSIL.

The chain links TRBV4-3 to TRBJ2-1; 9 bases are shared with TRBD2. The CDR3 contains 16 residues. The V gene's germline CDR1 is LGHNA and CDR2 YSLEER. V trimming: 6 bases; J trimming: 4 bases; junction bases outside the gene matches: 10. Here the CDR3 reads CASSQFLAGTYNEQFF. DNA of the CDR3: TGCGCCAGCAGTCAATTCCTAGCGGGGACGTACAATGAGCAGTTCTTC.

The chain combines TRBV20-1 with TRBJ2-1, with D tentatively TRBD2 (6 bases). The CDR3 sequence is 14 residues long. The ends were cut back, 5 bases at V and 6 bases at J, with 17 bases in the middle. Germline assignment: CDR1 DFQATT and CDR2 SNEGSKA (reference sequence). The CDR3: CSAYSGPRRNEQFF. The CDR3 nucleotides read TGCAGTGCTTATAGCGGTCCCAGGCGCAATGAGCAGTTCTTC.

This clonotype was observed a few times. The rearrangement joins TRBV4-1 to TRBJ2-3; possible D gene TRBD1, 6 bases. The V and J ends lost 4 bases and 5 bases respectively, with 22 bases between them. This CDR3 has 17 residues. Germline-derived CDR1 and CDR2 are MGHRA and YSYEKL. CDR3 in DNA: TGCGCCAGCAGCCTCTTAGGACAGTTAGAATACGGAGATACGCAGTATTTT. This sequence encodes CASSLLGQLEYGDTQYF.

This clonotype was counted only a few times. The CDR3 coding sequence is TGTGCCAGCAGCTTCGATGGGGGGACTGAAGCTTTCTTT. Translation: CASSFDGGTEAFF. This chain links TRBV7-2 with TRBJ1-1; D might be TRBD1 (5 bases). The germline V and J ends were trimmed by 3 bases and 5 bases, with 10 bases remaining between them. This CDR3 region has 13 residues. Germline lookup yields CDR1 SGHTA and CDR2 FQGNSA.

This clonotype has just a few counts. The rearrangement uses TRBV27 and TRBJ2-1; D remains unclear. CDR1 MNHEY and CDR2 SMNVEV come from the germline V gene (reference sequence). The V and J ends lost 3 bases and 8 bases respectively, with 5 bases between them. This CDR3 has 11 amino acids. CDR3 in amino acids: CASSFGDEQFF. The CDR3 coding sequence is TGTGCCAGCAGTTTTGGAGATGAGCAGTTCTTC.